This TCR beta chain was found in a study of cytotoxic CD8 clonotypes in ibrutinib-treated CLL. Study details: Response samples came after a median about 11 months of treatment, range 6 to 36. The study recorded mean values of approximately 260,000 productive templates and 94,082 productive rearrangements per sample.

J gave up 2 bases and V 4 bases, and 4 bases lay outside the gene matches. The V gene's germline CDR1 is SGHRS and CDR2 YFSETQ. The CDR3 covers 15 residues. Libraries of TCR beta were made from approximately 2 micrograms of genomic DNA that came from cryopreserved PBMCs. A few counts support this clone. What it binds is unknown. Measured with immunoSEQ multiplex PCR; TCRdb has only the in-frame clones, and not every one. The sample shows some 80,000 clones, 79% of them seen only once. Study-wide points: Baseline-level clonality went beyond age-matched healthy donors and moved in step with circulating CD8+ T-cell counts.

The clonotype comes from a human donor with chronic lymphocytic leukemia. The sample was PBMCs, taken after 12 months of ibrutinib treatment. The chain carries TRBV5-1 and TRBJ1-2; 11 bases align to TRBD1. CDR3 residues: CASSPGQGGNYGYTF. CDR3 in DNA: TGCGCCAGCAGCCCGGGACAGGGGGGAAACTATGGCTACACCTTC.